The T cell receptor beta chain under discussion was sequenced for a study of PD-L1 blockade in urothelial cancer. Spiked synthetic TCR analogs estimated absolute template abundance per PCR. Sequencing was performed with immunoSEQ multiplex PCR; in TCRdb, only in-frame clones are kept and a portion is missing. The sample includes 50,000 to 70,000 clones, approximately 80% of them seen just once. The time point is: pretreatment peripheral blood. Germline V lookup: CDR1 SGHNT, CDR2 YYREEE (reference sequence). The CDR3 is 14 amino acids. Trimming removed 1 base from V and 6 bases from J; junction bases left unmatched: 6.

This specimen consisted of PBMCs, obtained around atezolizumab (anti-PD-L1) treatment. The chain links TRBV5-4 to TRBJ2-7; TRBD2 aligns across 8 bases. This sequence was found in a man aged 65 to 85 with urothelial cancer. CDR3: CASSLPGGPSEQYF. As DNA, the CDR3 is TGTGCCAGCAGCTTGCCGGGAGGGCCTTCCGAGCAGTACTTC.